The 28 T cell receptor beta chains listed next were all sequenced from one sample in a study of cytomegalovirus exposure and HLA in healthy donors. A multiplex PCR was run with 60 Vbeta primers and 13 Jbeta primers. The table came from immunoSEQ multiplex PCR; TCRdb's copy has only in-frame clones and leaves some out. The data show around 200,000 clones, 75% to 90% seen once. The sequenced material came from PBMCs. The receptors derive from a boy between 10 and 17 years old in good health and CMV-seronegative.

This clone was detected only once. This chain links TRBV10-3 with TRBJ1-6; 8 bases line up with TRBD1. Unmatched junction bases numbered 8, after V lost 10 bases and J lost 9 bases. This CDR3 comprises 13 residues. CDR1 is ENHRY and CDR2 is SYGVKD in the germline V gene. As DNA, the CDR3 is TGTGCCACTCATGGACAGGGCCCTTCACCCCTCCACTTT. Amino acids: CATHGQGPSPLHF.

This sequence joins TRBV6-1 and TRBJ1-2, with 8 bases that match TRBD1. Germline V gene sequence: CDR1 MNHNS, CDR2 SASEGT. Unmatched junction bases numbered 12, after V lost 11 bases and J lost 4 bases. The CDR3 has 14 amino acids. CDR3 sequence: CAPPRTGYSYGYTF. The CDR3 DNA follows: TGTGCCCCTCCCAGGACAGGGTATAGCTATGGCTACACCTTC.

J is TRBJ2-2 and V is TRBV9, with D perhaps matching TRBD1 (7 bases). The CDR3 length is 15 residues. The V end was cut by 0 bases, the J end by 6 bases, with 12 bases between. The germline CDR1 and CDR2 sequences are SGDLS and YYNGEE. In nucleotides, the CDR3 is TGTGCCAGCAGCGTAGTTCCAGGGGGGTCCGGGGAGCTGTTTTTT. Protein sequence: CASSVVPGGSGELFF.

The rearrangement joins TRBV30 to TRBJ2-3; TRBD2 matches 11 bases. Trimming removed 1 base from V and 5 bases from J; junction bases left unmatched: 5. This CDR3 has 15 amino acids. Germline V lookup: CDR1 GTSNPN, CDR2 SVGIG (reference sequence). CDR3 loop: CAWSGLAGGLDTQYF. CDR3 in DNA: TGTGCCTGGAGTGGGCTAGCGGGGGGTCTAGATACGCAGTATTTT.

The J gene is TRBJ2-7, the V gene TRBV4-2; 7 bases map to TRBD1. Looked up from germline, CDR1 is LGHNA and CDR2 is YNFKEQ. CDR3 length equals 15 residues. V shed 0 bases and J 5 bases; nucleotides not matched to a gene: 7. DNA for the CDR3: TGTGCCAGCAGCCAAGAAAAGGGGGCCGTAGACGAGCAGTACTTC. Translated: CASSQEKGAVDEQYF.

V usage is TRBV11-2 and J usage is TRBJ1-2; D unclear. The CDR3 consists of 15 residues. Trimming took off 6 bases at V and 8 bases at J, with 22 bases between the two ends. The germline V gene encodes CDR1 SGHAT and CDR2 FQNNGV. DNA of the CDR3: TGTGCCAGCAGAGGAACCCGCAGAGGAGGAGTCGGCTACACCTTC. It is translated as CASRGTRRGGVGYTF.

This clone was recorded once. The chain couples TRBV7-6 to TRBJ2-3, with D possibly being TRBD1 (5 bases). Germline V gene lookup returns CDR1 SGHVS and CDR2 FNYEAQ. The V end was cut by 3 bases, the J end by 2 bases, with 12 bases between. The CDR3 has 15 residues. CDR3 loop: CASSLAGYITDTQYF. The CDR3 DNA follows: TGTGCCAGCAGCTTGGCAGGGTACATCACAGATACGCAGTATTTT.

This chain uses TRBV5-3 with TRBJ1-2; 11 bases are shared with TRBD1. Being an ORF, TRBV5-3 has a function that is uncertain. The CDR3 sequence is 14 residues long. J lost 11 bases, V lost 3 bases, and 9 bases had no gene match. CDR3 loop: CARSSLGTGGFYTF. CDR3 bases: TGTGCCAGAAGCTCATTAGGGACAGGGGGTTTTTACACCTTC.

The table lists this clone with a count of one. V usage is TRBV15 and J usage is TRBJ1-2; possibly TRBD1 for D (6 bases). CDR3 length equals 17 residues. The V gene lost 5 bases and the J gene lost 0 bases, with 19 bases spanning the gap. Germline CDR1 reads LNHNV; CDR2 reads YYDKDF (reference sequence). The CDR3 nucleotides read TGTGCCACCAGCCCAAAAATAACAGGGCGCACTAACTATGGCTACACCTTC. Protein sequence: CATSPKITGRTNYGYTF. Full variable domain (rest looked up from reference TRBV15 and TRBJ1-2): DAMVIQNPRYQVTQFGKPVTLSCSQTLNHNVMYWYQQKSSQAPKLLFHYYDKDFNNEADTPDNFQSRRPNTSFCFLDIRSPGLGDTAMYLCATSPKITGRTNYGYTFGSGTRLTVV.

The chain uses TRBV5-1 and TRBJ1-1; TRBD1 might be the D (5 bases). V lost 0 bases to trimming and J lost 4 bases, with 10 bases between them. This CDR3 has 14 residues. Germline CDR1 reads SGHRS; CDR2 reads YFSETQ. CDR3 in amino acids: CASSLGAGTTEAFF. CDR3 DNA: TGCGCCAGCAGCTTGGGGGCGGGGACCACTGAAGCTTTCTTT. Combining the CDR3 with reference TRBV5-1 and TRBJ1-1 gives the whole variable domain KAGVTQTPRYLIKTRGQQVTLSCSPISGHRSVSWYQQTPGQGLQFLFEYFSETQRNKGNFPGRFSGRQFSNSRSEMNVSTLELGDSALYLCASSLGAGTTEAFFGQGTRLTVV.

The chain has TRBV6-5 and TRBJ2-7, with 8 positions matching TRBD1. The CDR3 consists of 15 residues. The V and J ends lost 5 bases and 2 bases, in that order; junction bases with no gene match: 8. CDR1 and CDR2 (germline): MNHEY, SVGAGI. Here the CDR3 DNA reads TGTGCCAGCAGTAGGCAGGGGGCGTTACCCTACGAGCAGTACTTC. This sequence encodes CASSRQGALPYEQYF.

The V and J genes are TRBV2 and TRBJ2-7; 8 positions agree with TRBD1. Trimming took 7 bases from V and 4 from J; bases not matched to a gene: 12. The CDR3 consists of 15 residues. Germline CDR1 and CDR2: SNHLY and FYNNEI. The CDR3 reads CASKPGQGKLYEQYF. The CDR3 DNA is TGTGCCAGCAAACCAGGACAGGGAAAGTTATACGAGCAGTACTTC.

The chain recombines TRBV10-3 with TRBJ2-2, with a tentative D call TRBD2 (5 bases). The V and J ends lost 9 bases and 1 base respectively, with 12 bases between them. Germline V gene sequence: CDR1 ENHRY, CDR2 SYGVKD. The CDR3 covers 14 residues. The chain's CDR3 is CAILKDWNTGELFF. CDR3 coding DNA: TGTGCCATACTTAAGGACTGGAACACCGGGGAGCTGTTTTTT.

The CDR3 loop reads CASSSSGTGRYEQYF. The CDR3 coding sequence is TGTGCCAGTAGTTCATCCGGGACAGGGCGGTACGAGCAGTACTTC. V and J are TRBV19 and TRBJ2-7; 9 bases are a match to TRBD1. Per germline, CDR1 LNHDA and CDR2 SQIVND (reference sequence). The CDR3 length is 15 residues. V shed 5 bases and J 4 bases; nucleotides not matched to a gene: 9.

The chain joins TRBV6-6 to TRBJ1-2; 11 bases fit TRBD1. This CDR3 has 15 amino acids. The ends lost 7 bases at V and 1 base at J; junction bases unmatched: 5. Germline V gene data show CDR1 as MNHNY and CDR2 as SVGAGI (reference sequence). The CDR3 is CASKSGTGGNYGYTF. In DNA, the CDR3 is TGTGCCAGCAAATCCGGGACAGGGGGTAACTATGGCTACACCTTC.

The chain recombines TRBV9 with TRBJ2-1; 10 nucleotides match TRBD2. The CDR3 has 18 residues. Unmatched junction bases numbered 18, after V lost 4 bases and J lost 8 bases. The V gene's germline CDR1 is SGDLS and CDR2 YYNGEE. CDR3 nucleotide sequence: TGTGCCAGCAGCCGGAACGCTCCGGCAGCGGGAGGGCTCTATGAGCAGTTCTTC. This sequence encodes CASSRNAPAAGGLYEQFF.

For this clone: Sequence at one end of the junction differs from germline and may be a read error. The CDR3, as DNA: TGTTCCAGCAGCTCCAGTGACAACCAGGGCCCTTATGGCTACACCTTC. It codes for CSSSSSDNQGPYGYTF. The chain has TRBV7-9 and TRBJ1-2, with a weak D call TRBD1 (5 bases). The germline V gene has CDR1 SEHNR and CDR2 FQNEAQ (reference sequence). The CDR3 is 16 residues long.

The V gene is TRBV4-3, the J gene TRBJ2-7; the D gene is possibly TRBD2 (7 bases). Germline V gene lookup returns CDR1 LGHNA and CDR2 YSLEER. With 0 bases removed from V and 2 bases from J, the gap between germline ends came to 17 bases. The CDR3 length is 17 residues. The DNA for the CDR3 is TGCGCCAGCAGCCAAGATTGGCTCGGGGGGCGGCCCTACGAGCAGTACTTC. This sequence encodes CASSQDWLGGRPYEQYF.

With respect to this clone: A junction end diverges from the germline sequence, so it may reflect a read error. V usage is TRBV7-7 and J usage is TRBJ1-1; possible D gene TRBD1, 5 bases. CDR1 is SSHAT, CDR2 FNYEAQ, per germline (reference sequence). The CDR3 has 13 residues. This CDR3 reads CASSETDLTEAFF. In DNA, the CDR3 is TGTGCTAGCAGCGAGACAGATCTCACTGAAGCTTTCTTT. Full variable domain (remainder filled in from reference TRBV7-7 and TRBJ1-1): GAGVSQSPRYKVTKRGQDVTLRCDPISSHATLYWYQQALGQGPEFLTYFNYEAQPDKSGLPSDRFSAERPEGSISTLTIQRTEQRDSAMYRCASSETDLTEAFFGQGTRLTVV.

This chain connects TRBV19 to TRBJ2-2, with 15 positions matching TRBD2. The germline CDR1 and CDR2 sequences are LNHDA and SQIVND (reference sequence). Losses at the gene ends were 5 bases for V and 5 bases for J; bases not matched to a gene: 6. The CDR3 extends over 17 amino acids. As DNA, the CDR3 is TGTGCCAGTAGTGATCCGGGACTAGCGGGGGGAACCGGGGAGCTGTTTTTT. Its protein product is CASSDPGLAGGTGELFF.

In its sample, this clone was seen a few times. CDR3 sequence: CSVEGYRGSGNTIYF. DNA for the CDR3: TGCAGCGTTGAAGGCTACAGGGGTAGTGGAAACACCATATATTTT. The chain combines TRBV29-1 with TRBJ1-3, with 7 bases lining up with TRBD1. The length of the CDR3 is 15 residues. Germline V gives CDR1 SQVTM, CDR2 ANQGSEA. Unmatched junction bases numbered 6, after V lost 1 base and J lost 3 bases.

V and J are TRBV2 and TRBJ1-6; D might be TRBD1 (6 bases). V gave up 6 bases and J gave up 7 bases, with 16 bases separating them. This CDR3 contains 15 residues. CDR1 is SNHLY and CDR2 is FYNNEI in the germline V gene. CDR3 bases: TGTGCCAGCAGCCGGAACAGGGTTGTGAATTCACCCCTCCACTTT. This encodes CASSRNRVVNSPLHF.

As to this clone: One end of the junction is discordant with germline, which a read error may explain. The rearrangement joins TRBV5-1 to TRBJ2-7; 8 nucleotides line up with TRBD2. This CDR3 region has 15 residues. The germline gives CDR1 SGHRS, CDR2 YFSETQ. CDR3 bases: TGCGCCAGCAGTTTGGGGTCTAGCGGGTTCTACGAGCAGTACTTC. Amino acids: CASSLGSSGFYEQYF. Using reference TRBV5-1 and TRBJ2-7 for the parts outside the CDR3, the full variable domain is KAGVTQTPRYLIKTRGQQVTLSCSPISGHRSVSWYQQTPGQGLQFLFEYFSETQRNKGNFPGRFSGRQFSNSRSEMNVSTLELGDSALYLCASSLGSSGFYEQYFGPGTRLTVT.

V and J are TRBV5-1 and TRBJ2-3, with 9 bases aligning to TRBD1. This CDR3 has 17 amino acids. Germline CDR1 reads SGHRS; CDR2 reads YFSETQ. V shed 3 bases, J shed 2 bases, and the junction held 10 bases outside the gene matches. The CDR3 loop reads CASSSNHGTGTTDTQYF. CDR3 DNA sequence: TGCGCCAGCAGCTCGAACCATGGGACAGGGACCACAGATACGCAGTATTTT.

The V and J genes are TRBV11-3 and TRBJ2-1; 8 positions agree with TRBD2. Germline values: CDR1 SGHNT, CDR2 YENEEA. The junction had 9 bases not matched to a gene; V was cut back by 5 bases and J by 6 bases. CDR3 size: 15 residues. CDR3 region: CASSPDSGGANEQFF. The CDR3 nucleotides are TGTGCCAGCAGCCCCGACTCCGGGGGGGCCAATGAGCAGTTCTTC.

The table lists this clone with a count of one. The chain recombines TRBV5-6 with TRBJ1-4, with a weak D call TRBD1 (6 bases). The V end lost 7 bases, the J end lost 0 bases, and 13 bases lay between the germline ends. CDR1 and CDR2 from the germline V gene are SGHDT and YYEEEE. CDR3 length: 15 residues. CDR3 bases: TGTGCCAGCGGTTGGGGGGGGCCAACTAATGAAAAACTGTTTTTT. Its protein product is CASGWGGPTNEKLFF.

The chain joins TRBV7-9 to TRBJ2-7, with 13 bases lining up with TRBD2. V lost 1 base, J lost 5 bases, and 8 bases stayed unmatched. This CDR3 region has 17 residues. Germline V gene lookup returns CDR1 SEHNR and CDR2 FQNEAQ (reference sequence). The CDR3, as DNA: TGTGCCAGCAGCTTAGGACTAGCGGGAGGCACAGGGGACGAGCAGTACTTC. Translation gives CASSLGLAGGTGDEQYF.

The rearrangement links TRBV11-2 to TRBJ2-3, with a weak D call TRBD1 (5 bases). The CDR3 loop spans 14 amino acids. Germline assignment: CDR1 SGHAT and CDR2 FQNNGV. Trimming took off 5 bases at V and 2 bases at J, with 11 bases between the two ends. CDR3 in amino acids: CASSRDRFTDTQYF. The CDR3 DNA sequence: TGTGCCAGCAGCCGAGACAGATTCACAGATACGCAGTATTTT. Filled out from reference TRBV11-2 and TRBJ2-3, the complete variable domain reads EAGVAQSPRYKIIEKRQSVAFWCNPISGHATLYWYQQILGQGPKLLIQFQNNGVVDDSQLPKDRFSAERLKGVDSTLKIQPAKLEDSAVYLCASSRDRFTDTQYFGPGTRLTVL.